Below, 13 T cell receptor beta chains from the same sample are listed, as sequenced in a study of blood T cells in healthy people across ages. Then a second PCR, running roughly 6 to 11 cycles, was carried out with a sample-barcoded 5' primer and a J-beta primer mix. TCRdb re-called the 5' RACE reads with MiXCR, one entry per CDR3 protein. The sample records about 800,000 distinct CDR3 sequences, around half being singletons. The sequencing sample was made of blood. The origin of the receptors is a man at least 80 years old in good health.

Details on this clonotype: A much larger clone differs by one base, so this may be a read error. The chain couples TRBV7-2 to TRBJ2-1, with 11 bases matching TRBD2. The J call could be wrong; TRBJ2-7 is a better fit for the DNA end. The V gene's germline CDR1 is SGHTA and CDR2 FQGNSA. The CDR3 covers 17 residues. In nucleotides, the CDR3 is TGTGCCAGCAGCTTATATGCACTAGCGGGAGCTTACAATGAGCAGTACTTC. It encodes CASSLYALAGAYNEQYF.

The chain uses TRBV20-1 and TRBJ2-3; unclear D gene. V was trimmed by 0 bases and J by 1 base, leaving 5 bases between them. This CDR3 spans 13 amino acids. Looked up from germline, CDR1 is DFQATT and CDR2 is SNEGSKA (reference sequence). CDR3 nucleotides: TGCAGTGCTAGAGAGAGAGGCACAGATACGCAGTATTTT. Its translation: CSARERGTDTQYF.

The sample holds a few counts of this clonotype. The chain recombines TRBV29-1 with TRBJ1-1, with D maybe TRBD1 (5 bases). V was cut by 7 bases and J by 7 bases, with 16 bases left in between. The CDR3 is 12 residues long. The germline V gene has CDR1 SQVTM and CDR2 ANQGSEA. CDR3 bases: TGCAGCGCTTCTGGCAGGGTTGGTGAAGCTTTCTTT. This translates into CSASGRVGEAFF.

In its sample, this clonotype was seen a few times. The chain has TRBV5-4 and TRBJ2-1, with D possibly matching TRBD1 (5 bases). CDR3 length equals 15 residues. The V gene lost 0 bases and the J gene lost 5 bases, with 12 bases spanning the gap. From germline, CDR1 is SGHNT and CDR2 YYREEE (reference sequence). CDR3 sequence reads: CASSLEQGPNNEQFF. The CDR3 coding sequence is TGTGCCAGCAGCTTGGAGCAGGGTCCGAACAATGAGCAGTTCTTC. Supplemented by reference TRBV5-4 and TRBJ2-1, the full variable domain reads ETGVTQSPTHLIKTRGQQVTLRCSSQSGHNTVSWYQQALGQGPQFIFQYYREEENGRGNFPPRFSGLQFPNYSSELNVNALELDDSALYLCASSLEQGPNNEQFFGPGTRLTVL.

This rearrangement joins TRBV5-1 to TRBJ2-6; 9 nucleotides line up with TRBD1. The CDR3 length is 18 residues. The ends lost 3 bases at V and 3 bases at J; junction bases unmatched: 10. CDR1 is SGHRS and CDR2 is YFSETQ in the germline V gene. As DNA, the CDR3 is TGCGCCAGCAGCTCCTACCGGGACAGGGCTTATGGGGCCAACGTCCTGACTTTC. It is translated as CASSSYRDRAYGANVLTF.

The chain combines TRBV10-3 with TRBJ2-7; TRBD1 aligns across 7 bases. Unmatched junction bases numbered 13, after V lost 10 bases and J lost 4 bases. The length of the CDR3 is 14 residues. CDR1 is ENHRY and CDR2 is SYGVKD in the germline V gene. DNA of the CDR3: TGTGCCACCCAGCCACAGGGGAAAGCGTACGAGCAGTACTTC. Amino acids: CATQPQGKAYEQYF.

Details on this clonotype: A much larger clone lies a single base off, so this may be a read error. This chain joins TRBV29-1 and TRBJ2-1, with TRBD2 matching over 13 bases. V dropped 7 bases and J dropped 8; count of bases not matched to a gene: 14. The length of the CDR3 is 16 residues. Germline V lookup: CDR1 SQVTM, CDR2 ANQGSEA. The CDR3 nucleotides read TGCAGCGCAGCATTTCGGACTAGCGGGAGTTTTGATGAGCAGTTCTTC. Its protein product is CSAAFRTSGSFDEQFF.

This clonotype has a single count. The CDR3, as DNA: TGCGCCAGCAGCCAAGAGGCTAGCGGGAGGGTGCCCTCCCATTCGTTCTTC. Its protein is CASSQEASGRVPSHSFF. J is TRBJ2-1 and V is TRBV4-3; 12 nucleotides line up with TRBD2. The V and J ends lost 0 bases and 15 bases, in that order; junction bases with no gene match: 15. Germline CDR1 and CDR2: LGHNA and YSLEER. There are 17 residues in the CDR3.

There are a few counts of this clonotype. V gene TRBV29-1 combines with J gene TRBJ1-2; TRBD1 is a possible D gene (6 bases). The germline gives CDR1 SQVTM, CDR2 ANQGSEA. V lost 4 bases to trimming and J lost 7 bases, with 19 bases between them. This CDR3 contains 14 residues. DNA of the CDR3: TGCAGCGTTGCGGAACAGGGCAGTTCGAGTGGCTACACCTTC. It translates to CSVAEQGSSSGYTF.

This clonotype appeared a few times. V gene TRBV7-2 combines with J gene TRBJ2-7; 7 nucleotides agree with TRBD1. The V and J ends lost 4 bases and 2 bases, in that order; junction bases with no gene match: 5. Germline V gives CDR1 SGHTA, CDR2 FQGNSA. CDR3 size: 14 residues. CDR3 sequence: CASSWHGQAYEQYF. In nucleotides, the CDR3 is TGTGCCAGCAGCTGGCACGGACAGGCCTACGAGCAGTACTTC.

Many counts were recorded for this clonotype. The V call is TRBV28, the J call TRBJ2-1; TRBD1 aligns across 9 bases. V shed 2 bases, J shed 6 bases, and the junction held 8 bases outside the gene matches. CDR1 and CDR2 (germline): MDHEN, SYDVKM. The CDR3 loop spans 16 amino acids. The CDR3 sequence: CASSLPTETGGNEQFF. In nucleotides, the CDR3 is TGTGCCAGCAGTTTACCAACCGAGACAGGGGGCAATGAGCAGTTCTTC.

This clonotype has just a few counts. This rearrangement joins TRBV5-1 to TRBJ2-1; D is unresolved. Germline V gene sequence: CDR1 SGHRS, CDR2 YFSETQ. The CDR3 runs 14 residues. The germline V and J ends were trimmed by 0 bases and 7 bases, with 11 bases remaining between them. CDR3 sequence: CASSLASAQNEQFF. As DNA, the CDR3 is TGCGCCAGCAGCTTGGCCTCCGCCCAGAATGAGCAGTTCTTC.

V usage is TRBV12-3 or TRBV12-4 and J usage is TRBJ2-1; D may be TRBD2 (6 bases). Deletions cut 1 base from V and 7 bases from J, with 20 bases between. This CDR3 region has 17 residues. DNA for the CDR3: TGTGCCAGCAGTTTAGTGGAGGGACTCACACAACAGAATGAGCAGTTCTTC. The encoded protein is CASSLVEGLTQQNEQFF.